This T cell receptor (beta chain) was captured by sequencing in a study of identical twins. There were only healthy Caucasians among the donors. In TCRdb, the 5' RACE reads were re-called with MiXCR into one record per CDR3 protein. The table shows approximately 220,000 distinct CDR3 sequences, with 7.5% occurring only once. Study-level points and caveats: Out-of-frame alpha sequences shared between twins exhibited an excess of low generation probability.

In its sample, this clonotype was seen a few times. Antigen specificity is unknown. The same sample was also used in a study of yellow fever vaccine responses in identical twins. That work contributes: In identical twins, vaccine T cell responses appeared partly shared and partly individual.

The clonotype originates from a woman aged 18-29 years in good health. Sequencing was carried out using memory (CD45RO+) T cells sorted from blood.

DNA for the CDR3: TGTGCCAGCTCACCACCGTATAGCGGGAGCGGAACCGGGGAGCTGTTTTTT. Its protein product is CASSPPYSGSGTGELFF. V is TRBV18 and J is TRBJ2-2; 9 bases fit TRBD2. Germline V gene data show CDR1 as KGHSH and CDR2 as LQKENI. The ends lost 0 bases at V and 5 bases at J; junction bases unmatched: 7. CDR3 length equals 17 residues.